The next 22 T cell receptor beta chains were all read from a single sample in a study of blood T cells in healthy people across ages. Then a second PCR, running about 6 to 12 cycles, was carried out with a sample-barcoded 5' primer and a J-beta primer mix. A single record per CDR3 protein comes from TCRdb applying MiXCR to the 5' RACE reads. Of roughly 800,000 distinct CDR3 sequences listed, 58% are singletons. Sequenced input: blood. These receptors originate from a young man in good health.

The chain carries TRBV2 and TRBJ2-7; TRBD2 aligns across 13 bases. The germline CDR1 and CDR2 sequences are SNHLY and FYNNEI. This CDR3 spans 14 amino acids. V dropped 10 bases and J dropped 5; count of bases not matched to a gene: 8. DNA of the CDR3: TGTGCCACCATAGGGACTAGCGGGGTGGACGAGCAGTACTTC. Its translation is CATIGTSGVDEQYF.

The chain carries TRBV5-5 and TRBJ2-1; 10 bases are a match to TRBD2. Per the germline V gene, CDR1 is SGHKS and CDR2 is YYEKEE (reference sequence). V shed 4 bases, J shed 10 bases, and the junction held 17 bases outside the gene matches. The CDR3 spans 17 residues. The CDR3 DNA reads as TGTGCCAGCAGCAAGATGGGGGCGCCTAGCGGGAGCTGGGAGCAGTTCTTC. Amino acid sequence: CASSKMGAPSGSWEQFF.

At least ten counts were recorded for this clonotype. The chain couples TRBV7-2 to TRBJ2-5, with D perhaps TRBD1 (6 bases). The CDR3 length is 14 residues. The germline gives CDR1 SGHTA, CDR2 FQGNSA. With 5 bases removed from V and 5 bases from J, the gap between germline ends came to 15 bases. DNA of the CDR3: TGTGCCAGCAGCCCCTACAGGGTCCGGGAGACCCAGTACTTC. Translating it yields CASSPYRVRETQYF.

V is TRBV3-1 and J is TRBJ1-1, with a weak D call TRBD1 (6 bases). CDR1 is LGHDT, CDR2 YNNKEL, per germline (reference sequence). Between the trimmed V and J ends, which lost 1 base and 6 bases, there was a span of 18 bases. The CDR3 totals 16 residues. CDR3 DNA: TGTGCCAGCAGCCAAGTTGGGCGGGGGCCCGGGGCTGAAGCTTTCTTT. Protein product: CASSQVGRGPGAEAFF.

This sequence joins TRBV20-1 and TRBJ2-4, with 10 bases lining up with TRBD2. The DNA end is more similar to TRBJ2-7, so the J call may be wrong. The length of the CDR3 is 18 residues. The germline CDR1 and CDR2 sequences are DFQATT and SNEGSKA (reference sequence). The CDR3 DNA reads TGCAGTGCTAGAGACTCAGGGTTGAGGCTAGCGGGGGCCTACGAGCAGTACTTC. Translating it yields CSARDSGLRLAGAYEQYF.

The chain is built from TRBV7-2 and TRBJ2-3; weak D call: TRBD1 (6 bases). The CDR3 consists of 15 residues. The V end was cut by 1 base, the J end by 6 bases, with 14 bases between. Germline V gene lookup returns CDR1 SGHTA and CDR2 FQGNSA. The CDR3 sequence: CASSLGGGRRDTQYF. The CDR3 DNA follows: TGTGCCAGCAGCTTAGGAGGGGGTAGGCGGGATACGCAGTATTTT.

The chain recombines TRBV15 with TRBJ2-7; D possibly uses TRBD1 or TRBD2 (5 bases each). The CDR3 covers 14 residues. V lost 0 bases to trimming and J lost 2 bases, with 8 bases between them. Germline V gives CDR1 LNHNV, CDR2 YYDKDF (reference sequence). This CDR3 reads CATSRDTGPYEQYF. The CDR3 nucleotides read TGTGCCACCAGCAGAGATACGGGGCCCTACGAGCAGTACTTC.

DNA of the CDR3: TGTGCCAGCGCCCGCCGGCCCCGAAGCTCCTACGAGCAGTACTTC. As protein: CASARRPRSSYEQYF. V usage is TRBV12-3 or TRBV12-4 and J usage is TRBJ2-7; D unresolved. Trimming left V 8 bases short and J 0 bases short, with 17 bases between. The length of the CDR3 is 15 residues.

The chain recombines TRBV30 with TRBJ2-1; D possibly corresponds to TRBD2 (6 bases). The CDR3 consists of 15 residues. V was cut by 5 bases and J by 0 bases, with 14 bases left in between. Germline assignment: CDR1 GTSNPN and CDR2 SVGIG (reference sequence). This chain's CDR3 is CAWGRDGSSYNEQFF. For the CDR3, the DNA is TGTGCCTGGGGGCGGGACGGAAGCTCCTACAATGAGCAGTTCTTC.

In the case of this clonotype: A read error may explain this, as a much larger clone is one base away. This chain connects TRBV20-1 to TRBJ2-5, with TRBD2 matching over 7 bases. This CDR3 region has 18 residues. J gave up 2 bases and V 6 bases, and 21 bases lay outside the gene matches. Looked up from germline, CDR1 is DFQATT and CDR2 is SNEGSKA (reference sequence). Written as DNA, the CDR3 is TGCAGTGCCGCAGCGCGGATGGGAACTAGCGCGCAACAAGAGACCCAGTACTTC. Translating it yields CSAAARMGTSAQQETQYF.

The chain is built from TRBV15 and TRBJ2-7; tentatively, D is TRBD1 (6 bases). This CDR3 spans 13 amino acids. CDR1 LNHNV and CDR2 YYDKDF come from the germline V gene (reference sequence). With 8 bases removed from V and 4 bases from J, the gap between germline ends came to 15 bases. CDR3 bases: TGTGCCACCGGGGGCCGGAGTAATTACGAGCAGTACTTC. Protein product: CATGGRSNYEQYF.

The chain recombines TRBV20-1 with TRBJ2-4; D is possibly TRBD1 or TRBD2 (5 bases each). The closer fit of TRBJ2-7 to the DNA end suggests the J call may be wrong. CDR3 size: 13 residues. Germline CDR1 DFQATT, CDR2 SNEGSKA (reference sequence). The CDR3 nucleotides read TGCAGTGCCGTGTATGGGGGTGGCTACGAGCAGTACTTC. Translation: CSAVYGGGYEQYF.

The sample holds one count of this clonotype. The CDR3 bases are TGTGCCAGCGGCGCCCTGACAGTTAACTACGAGCAGTACTTC. Translating it yields CASGALTVNYEQYF. The gene calls are TRBV2 and TRBJ2-7; TRBD1 might be the D (5 bases). V was clipped by 8 bases and J by 3 bases, with 17 bases between them. The CDR3 sequence is 14 residues long. Germline V gene sequence: CDR1 SNHLY, CDR2 FYNNEI. Based on the CDR3 plus reference TRBV2 and TRBJ2-7, the full variable domain is EPEVTQTPSHQVTQMGQEVILRCVPISNHLYFYWYRQILGQKVEFLVSFYNNEISEKSEIFDDQFSVERPDGSNFTLKIRSTKLEDSAMYFCASGALTVNYEQYFGPGTRLTVT.

This clonotype was recorded a few times. The chain links TRBV7-2 to TRBJ2-3, with no clear D. V was clipped by 5 bases and J by 2 bases, with 8 bases between them. Germline CDR1 and CDR2: SGHTA and FQGNSA. CDR3 length equals 13 residues. The CDR3 sequence is CASSADPTDTQYF. The CDR3 DNA is TGTGCCAGCAGCGCGGACCCCACAGATACGCAGTATTTT. The variable domain in full, completed from reference TRBV7-2 and TRBJ2-3, reads GAGVSQSPSNKVTEKGKDVELRCDPISGHTALYWYRQSLGQGLEFLIYFQGNSAPDKSGLPSDRFSAERTGGSVSTLTIQRTQQEDSAVYLCASSADPTDTQYFGPGTRLTVL.

The sample holds a few counts of this clonotype. The V call is TRBV6-1, the J call TRBJ2-1; 11 positions agree with TRBD1. The CDR3 sequence is 15 residues long. Trimming removed 2 bases from V and 7 bases from J; junction bases left unmatched: 4. The germline CDR1 and CDR2 sequences are MNHNS and SASEGT. Here the CDR3 reads CASSESGQGANEQFF. The CDR3 bases are TGTGCCAGCAGTGAATCTGGACAGGGGGCAAATGAGCAGTTCTTC.

The chain couples TRBV3-1 to TRBJ1-6; 9 nucleotides agree with TRBD1. Germline V lookup: CDR1 LGHDT, CDR2 YNNKEL (reference sequence). J lost 5 bases, V lost 6 bases, and 5 bases had no gene match. The CDR3 consists of 15 residues. The CDR3 is CASRPRDRDNSPLHF. The CDR3, as DNA: TGTGCCAGCAGACCCCGGGACAGGGATAATTCACCCCTCCACTTT.

V gene TRBV7-2 combines with J gene TRBJ1-4; 7 bases align to TRBD1. CDR3 length equals 15 residues. The germline V gene encodes CDR1 SGHTA and CDR2 FQGNSA. Trimming at V came to 1 base and at J to 6 bases, leaving 5 bases not matched to a gene. DNA of the CDR3: TGTGCCAGCAGCTTAGGGGGACAGCTTGATGAAAAACTGTTTTTT. Its protein product is CASSLGGQLDEKLFF.

V usage is TRBV12-3 or TRBV12-4 and J usage is TRBJ2-4; TRBD1 matches 9 bases. The J call may be incorrect, as the DNA end agrees better with TRBJ2-7. The CDR3 sequence is 14 residues long. The CDR3 spells CASSPGDRAYEQYF. The CDR3 DNA sequence: TGTGCCAGCAGTCCCGGGGACAGGGCCTACGAGCAGTACTTC.

The chain uses TRBV5-1 and TRBJ2-5; weak D call: TRBD2 (6 bases). V was clipped by 3 bases and J by 5 bases, with 17 bases between them. In germline, CDR1 is SGHRS, CDR2 YFSETQ. The CDR3 is 15 residues long. The CDR3 is CASSSGPGDGETQYF. The CDR3 DNA reads TGCGCCAGCAGCTCTGGACCGGGGGACGGGGAGACCCAGTACTTC.

This clonotype was detected only a few times. Written as DNA, the CDR3 is TGCAGTGCTAGAGGTGGTAGGGGCTCCTACAATGAGCAGTTCTTC. Its translation: CSARGGRGSYNEQFF. V gene TRBV20-1 combines with J gene TRBJ2-1; maybe TRBD1 (5 bases). With 1 base removed from V and 0 bases from J, the gap between germline ends came to 10 bases. This CDR3 contains 15 residues. Germline CDR1 DFQATT, CDR2 SNEGSKA (reference sequence).

The CDR3 bases are TGTGCCAGCAGCTTAGGCCCCCCGGGACAGGGTCGGGAGCAGTACTTC. Translation gives CASSLGPPGQGREQYF. This chain joins TRBV13 and TRBJ2-1, with TRBD1 matching 9 bases. Near its end, the DNA agrees better with TRBJ2-7, so the J call may be wrong. The CDR3 is 16 amino acids. The V gene's germline CDR1 is PRHDT and CDR2 FYEKMQ (reference sequence).

This clonotype was observed a single time. V usage is TRBV5-1 and J usage is TRBJ2-1, with D tentatively TRBD2 (5 bases). Germline lookup yields CDR1 SGHRS and CDR2 YFSETQ. The CDR3 has 15 amino acids. The ends were cut back, 0 bases at V and 4 bases at J, with 11 bases in the middle. CDR3 bases: TGCGCCAGCAGCTTGGAAGCAAGAGGGTACAATGAGCAGTTCTTC. It translates to CASSLEARGYNEQFF.